The clone carrying this T cell receptor (beta chain) occurred a few times. Its antigen remains unidentified. Library construction involved attaching unique molecular identifiers to individual cDNA molecules, which allowed quantitative, reproducible TCR counting. Original handling: Samples ranged from about 20,000 to 750,000 TCRs, with a median of roughly 96,000. TCRdb called the reads again in MiXCR, with one record for every CDR3 protein. These V and J calls are TCRdb output, not the study's own analysis. The sample has around 120,000 distinct CDR3 sequences; approximately 9.3% are singletons. The germline V gene encodes CDR1 LGHNA and CDR2 YNFKEQ. This CDR3 is 16 amino acids long. V was cut by 0 bases and J by 3 bases, with 14 bases left in between. The sample is drawn from a study of human T cells and chemical hapten exposure. Study information: Minor pooled library volume differences mainly drove per-sample TCR yield variation.

Sequencing started from total RNA isolated from unfractionated whole blood. Study results and limitations: After DPC sensitization, TCRs above 1 in 1000 frequency showed no change.

The V and J genes are TRBV4-2 and TRBJ2-5; D could derive from TRBD1 or TRBD2 (5 bases each). What was sequenced was whole blood. The clonotype originates from a human donor in good health. Some clones in this sample may be carry-over from other donors' samples. CDR3 sequence: CASSQDTGTPEETQYF. DNA for the CDR3: TGTGCCAGCAGCCAAGATACCGGGACGCCCGAAGAGACCCAGTACTTC.